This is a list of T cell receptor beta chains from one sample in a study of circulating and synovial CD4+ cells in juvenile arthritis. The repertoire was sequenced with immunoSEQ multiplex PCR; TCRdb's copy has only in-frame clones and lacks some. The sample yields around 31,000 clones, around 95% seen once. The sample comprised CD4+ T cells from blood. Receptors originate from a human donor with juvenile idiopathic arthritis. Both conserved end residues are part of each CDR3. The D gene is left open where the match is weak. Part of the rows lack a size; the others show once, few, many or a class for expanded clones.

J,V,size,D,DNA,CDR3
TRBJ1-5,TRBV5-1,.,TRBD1,TGCGCCAGCAGCTCACCCCCGAGAGGGGGCGGCGAGCCCCAGCATTTT,CASSSPPRGGGEPQHF
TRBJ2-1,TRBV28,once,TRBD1,TGTGCCAGCACCCCTTTTTTTGGGACAGGCTACAATGAGCAGTTCTTC,CASTPFFGTGYNEQFF
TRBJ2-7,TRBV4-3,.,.,TGCGCCAGCAGCCACCGGGCGGGCTACGAGCAGTACTTC,CASSHRAGYEQYF
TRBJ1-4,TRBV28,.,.,TGTGCCAGCAGGACCCGGGGGGCTAGTGAAAAACTGTTTTTT,CASRTRGASEKLFF
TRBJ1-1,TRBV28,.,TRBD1,TGTGCCAGCAGATTGCTTCCGGGACAGGGGAACACTGAAGCTTTCTTT,CASRLLPGQGNTEAFF
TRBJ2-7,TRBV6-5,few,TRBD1,TGTGCCAGCAGGGACAGGGGGCACAACTACGAGCAGTACTTC,CASRDRGHNYEQYF
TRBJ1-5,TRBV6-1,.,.,TGTGCCAGCAGTGTTAGCGGAGGGCTCCCCATTCAGCCCCAGCATTTT,CASSVSGGLPIQPQHF
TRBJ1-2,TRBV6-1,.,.,TGTGCCAGCAGTGTTCTCGGTGTAGCCGGTGGCTACACCTTC,CASSVLGVAGGYTF
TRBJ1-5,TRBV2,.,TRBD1,TGTGCCAGCAGTTCGACAGGGGACGGACAGCCCCAGCATTTT,CASSSTGDGQPQHF
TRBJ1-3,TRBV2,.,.,TGTGCCAGCAGTGAAGAAACAAACTCTGGAAACACCATATATTTT,CASSEETNSGNTIYF
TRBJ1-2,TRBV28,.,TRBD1,TGTGCCAGCAGTCAGGGGGTCAACTATGGCTACACCTTC,CASSQGVNYGYTF
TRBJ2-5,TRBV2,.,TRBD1,TGTGCCAGCAGTAAGCCACAGGGGCTGGAAGAGACCCAGTACTTC,CASSKPQGLEETQYF
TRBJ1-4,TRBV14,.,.,TGTGCCAGCAGCCTCAAGTCGTGGAGGGGTGAAAAACTGTTTTTT,CASSLKSWRGEKLFF
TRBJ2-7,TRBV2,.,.,TGTGCCAGCAGTGCCCTGAATTCGGGGGGCGGTCGAGAGCAGTACTTC,CASSALNSGGGREQYF
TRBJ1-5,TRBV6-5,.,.,TGTGCCAGCAGCCTGGACGGAGGAAATCAGCCCCAGCATTTT,CASSLDGGNQPQHF